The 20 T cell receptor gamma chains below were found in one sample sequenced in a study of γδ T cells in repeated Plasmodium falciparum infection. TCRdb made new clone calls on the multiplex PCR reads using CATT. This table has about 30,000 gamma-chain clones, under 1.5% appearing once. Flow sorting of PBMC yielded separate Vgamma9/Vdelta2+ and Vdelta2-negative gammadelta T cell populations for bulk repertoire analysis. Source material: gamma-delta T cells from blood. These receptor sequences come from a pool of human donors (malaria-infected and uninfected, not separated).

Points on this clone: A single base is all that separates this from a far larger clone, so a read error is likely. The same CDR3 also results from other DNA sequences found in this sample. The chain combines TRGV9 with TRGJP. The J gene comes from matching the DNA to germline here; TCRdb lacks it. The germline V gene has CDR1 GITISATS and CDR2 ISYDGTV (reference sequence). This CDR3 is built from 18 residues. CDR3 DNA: TGTGCTTTGTGGGAGGCGGGCCCTCAAGAGTTGGGCAAAAAAATCAAGGTATTT. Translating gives CALWEAGPQELGKKIKVF.

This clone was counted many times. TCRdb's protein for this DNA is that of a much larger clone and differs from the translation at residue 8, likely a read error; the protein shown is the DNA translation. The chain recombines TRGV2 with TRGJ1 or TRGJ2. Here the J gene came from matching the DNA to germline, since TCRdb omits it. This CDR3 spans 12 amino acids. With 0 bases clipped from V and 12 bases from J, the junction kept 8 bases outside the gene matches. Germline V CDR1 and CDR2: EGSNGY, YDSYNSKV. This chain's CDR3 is CATWDGDNAKLF. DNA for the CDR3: TGTGCCACCTGGGACGGGGATAATGCGAAACTCTTT.

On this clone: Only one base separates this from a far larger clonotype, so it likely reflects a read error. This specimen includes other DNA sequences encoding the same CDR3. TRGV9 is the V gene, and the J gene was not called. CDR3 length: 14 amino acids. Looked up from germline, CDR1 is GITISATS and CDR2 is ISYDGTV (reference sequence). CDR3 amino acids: CALWEVRPYYKKLF. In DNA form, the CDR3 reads TGTGCCTTGTGGGAGGTGAGGCCTTATTATAAGAAACTCTTC.

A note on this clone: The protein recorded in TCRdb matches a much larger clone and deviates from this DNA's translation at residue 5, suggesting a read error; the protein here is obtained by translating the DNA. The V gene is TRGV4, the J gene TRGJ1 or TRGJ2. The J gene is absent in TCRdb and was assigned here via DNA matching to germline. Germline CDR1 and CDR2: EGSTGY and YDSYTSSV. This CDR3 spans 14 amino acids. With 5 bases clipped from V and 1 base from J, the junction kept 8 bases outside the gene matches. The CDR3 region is CATWGLLNYYKKLF. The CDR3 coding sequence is TGTGCCACCTGGGGTCTCCTTAATTATTATAAGAAACTCTTT.

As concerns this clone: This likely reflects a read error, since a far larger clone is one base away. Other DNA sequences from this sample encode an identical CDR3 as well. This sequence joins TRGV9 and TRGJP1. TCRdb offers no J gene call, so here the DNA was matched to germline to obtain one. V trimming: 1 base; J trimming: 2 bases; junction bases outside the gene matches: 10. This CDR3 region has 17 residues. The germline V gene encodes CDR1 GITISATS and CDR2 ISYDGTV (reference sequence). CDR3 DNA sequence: TGTGCCTTGTGGGAGGTCCCCCTGGAGACCACTGGTTGGTTCAAGATATTT. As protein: CALWEVPLETTGWFKIF.

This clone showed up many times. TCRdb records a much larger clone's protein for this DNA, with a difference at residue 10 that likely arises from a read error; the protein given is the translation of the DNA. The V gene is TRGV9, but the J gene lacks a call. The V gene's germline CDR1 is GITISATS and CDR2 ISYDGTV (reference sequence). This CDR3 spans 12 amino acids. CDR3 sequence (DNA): TGTGCCTTGTGGGTGGGAGGTTATAAGGAACTCTTT. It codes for CALWVGGYKELF.

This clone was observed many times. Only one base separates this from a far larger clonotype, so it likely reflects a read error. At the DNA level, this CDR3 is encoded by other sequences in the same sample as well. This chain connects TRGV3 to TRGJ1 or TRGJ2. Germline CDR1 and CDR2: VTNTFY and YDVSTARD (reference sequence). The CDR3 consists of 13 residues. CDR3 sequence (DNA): TGTGCTACCTGGGACAGGCCGATGATAAGAAAACTCTTT. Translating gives CATWDRPMIRKLF.

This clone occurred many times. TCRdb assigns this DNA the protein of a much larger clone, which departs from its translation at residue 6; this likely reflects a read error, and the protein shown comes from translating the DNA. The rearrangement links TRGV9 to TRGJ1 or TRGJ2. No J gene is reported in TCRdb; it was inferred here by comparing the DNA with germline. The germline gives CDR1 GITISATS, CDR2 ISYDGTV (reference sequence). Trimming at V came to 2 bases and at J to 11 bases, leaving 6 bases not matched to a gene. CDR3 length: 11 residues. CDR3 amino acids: CALWEAPEKLF. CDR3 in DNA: TGTGCCTTGTGGGAGGCGCCGGAGAAACTCTTT.

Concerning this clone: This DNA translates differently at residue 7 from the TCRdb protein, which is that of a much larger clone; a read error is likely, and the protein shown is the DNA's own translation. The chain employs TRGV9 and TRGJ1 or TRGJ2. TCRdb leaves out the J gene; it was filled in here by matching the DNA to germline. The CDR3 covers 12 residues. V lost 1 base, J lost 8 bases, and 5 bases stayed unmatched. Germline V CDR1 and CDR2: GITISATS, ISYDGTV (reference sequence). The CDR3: CALWEVNDKKLF. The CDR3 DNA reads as TGTGCCTTGTGGGAGGTAAACGATAAGAAACTCTTT.

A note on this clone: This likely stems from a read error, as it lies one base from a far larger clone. CDR3 residues: CATWDGRSGYYKKLF. In DNA, the CDR3 is TGCGCCACCTGGGATGGGCGGTCCGGTTATTATAAGAAACTCTTT. This chain joins TRGV4 and TRGJ1 or TRGJ2. Germline matching of the DNA provided the J gene here, since TCRdb leaves it blank. The CDR3 has 15 residues. Germline V gene sequence: CDR1 EGSTGY, CDR2 YDSYTSSV.

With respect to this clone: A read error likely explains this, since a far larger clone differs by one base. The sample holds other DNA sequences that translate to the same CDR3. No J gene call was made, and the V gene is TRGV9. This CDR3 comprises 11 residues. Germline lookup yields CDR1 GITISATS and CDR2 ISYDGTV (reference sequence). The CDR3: CALWEQKVKLF. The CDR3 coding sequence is TGTGCCTTGTGGGAGCAAAAAGTGAAACTCTTC.

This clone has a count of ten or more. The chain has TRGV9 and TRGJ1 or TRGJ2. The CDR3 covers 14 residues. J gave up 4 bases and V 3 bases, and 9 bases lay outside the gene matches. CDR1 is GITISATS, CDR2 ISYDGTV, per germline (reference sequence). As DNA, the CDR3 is TGTGCCTTGTGGGAGCCGCTCTTCTATTATAAGAAACTCTTT. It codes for CALWEPLFYYKKLF.

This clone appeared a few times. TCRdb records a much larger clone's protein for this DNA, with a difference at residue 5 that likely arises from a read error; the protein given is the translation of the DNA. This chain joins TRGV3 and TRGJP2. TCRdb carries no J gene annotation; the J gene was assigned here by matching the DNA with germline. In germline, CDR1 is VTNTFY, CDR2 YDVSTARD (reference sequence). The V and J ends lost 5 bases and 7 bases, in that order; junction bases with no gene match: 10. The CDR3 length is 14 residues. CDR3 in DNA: TGTGCCACCTGGGGCAGCCGCTTTGATTGGATCAAGACGTTT. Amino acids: CATWGSRFDWIKTF.

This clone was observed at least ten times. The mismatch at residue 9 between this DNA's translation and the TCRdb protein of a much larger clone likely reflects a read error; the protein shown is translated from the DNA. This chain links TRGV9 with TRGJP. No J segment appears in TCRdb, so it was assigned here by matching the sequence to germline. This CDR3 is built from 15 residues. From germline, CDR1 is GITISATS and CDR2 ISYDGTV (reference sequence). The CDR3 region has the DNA TGTGCCTTGTGGGAGCCGGAGTTGAGCAAAAAAATCAAGGTATTT. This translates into CALWEPELSKKIKVF.

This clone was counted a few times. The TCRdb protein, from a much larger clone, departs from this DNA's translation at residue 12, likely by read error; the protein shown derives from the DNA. For the CDR3, the DNA is TGTGCCTTGTGGGAGGCGGGCCCTCAAGAGTTGAGCAAAAAAATCAAGGTATTT. Protein: CALWEAGPQELSKKIKVF. The rearrangement joins TRGV9 to TRGJP. The J gene was not available in TCRdb and was assigned here by matching the DNA to germline segments. The CDR3 runs 18 residues. Looked up from germline, CDR1 is GITISATS and CDR2 is ISYDGTV (reference sequence).

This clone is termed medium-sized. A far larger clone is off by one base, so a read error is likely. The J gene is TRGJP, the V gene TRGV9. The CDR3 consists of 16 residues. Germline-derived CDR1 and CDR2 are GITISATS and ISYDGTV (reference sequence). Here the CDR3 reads CALWEVQALGKKIKVF. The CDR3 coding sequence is TGTGCCTTGTGGGAGGTGCAAGCGTTGGGCAAAAAAATCAAGGTATTT.

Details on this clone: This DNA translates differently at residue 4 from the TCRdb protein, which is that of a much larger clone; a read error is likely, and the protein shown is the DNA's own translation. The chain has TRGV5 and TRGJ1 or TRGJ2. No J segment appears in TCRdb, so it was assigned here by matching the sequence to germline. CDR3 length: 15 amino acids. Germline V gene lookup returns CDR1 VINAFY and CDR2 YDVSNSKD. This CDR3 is CATRDRLSRDYKKLF. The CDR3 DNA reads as TGTGCCACCCGGGACAGGCTTTCGCGAGATTATAAGAAACTCTTT.

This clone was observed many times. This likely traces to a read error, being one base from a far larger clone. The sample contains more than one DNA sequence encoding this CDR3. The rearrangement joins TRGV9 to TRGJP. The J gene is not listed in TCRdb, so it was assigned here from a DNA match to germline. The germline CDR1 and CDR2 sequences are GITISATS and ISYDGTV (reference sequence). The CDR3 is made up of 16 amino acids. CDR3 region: CALWDLRELGKKIKVF. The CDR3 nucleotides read TGTGCCTTGTGGGATTTGCGGGAGTTGGGCAAGAAAATCAAGGTATTT.

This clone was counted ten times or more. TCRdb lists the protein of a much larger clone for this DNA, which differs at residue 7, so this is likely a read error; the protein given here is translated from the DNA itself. Written as DNA, the CDR3 is TGTGCCTTGTGGGATCAACGAGAGTTGGGCAAAAAAATCAAGGTATTT. This sequence encodes CALWDQRELGKKIKVF. This chain connects TRGV9 to TRGJP. Unmatched junction bases numbered 6, after V lost 4 bases and J lost 6 bases. Germline V gene data show CDR1 as GITISATS and CDR2 as ISYDGTV (reference sequence). The CDR3 is 16 residues long.

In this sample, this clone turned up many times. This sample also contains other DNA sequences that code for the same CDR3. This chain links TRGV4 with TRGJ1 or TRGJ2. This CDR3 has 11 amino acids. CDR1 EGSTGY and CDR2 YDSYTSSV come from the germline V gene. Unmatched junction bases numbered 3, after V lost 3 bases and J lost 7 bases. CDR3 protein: CATWDNYKKLF. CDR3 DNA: TGTGCCACCTGGGATAACTATAAGAAACTCTTT.